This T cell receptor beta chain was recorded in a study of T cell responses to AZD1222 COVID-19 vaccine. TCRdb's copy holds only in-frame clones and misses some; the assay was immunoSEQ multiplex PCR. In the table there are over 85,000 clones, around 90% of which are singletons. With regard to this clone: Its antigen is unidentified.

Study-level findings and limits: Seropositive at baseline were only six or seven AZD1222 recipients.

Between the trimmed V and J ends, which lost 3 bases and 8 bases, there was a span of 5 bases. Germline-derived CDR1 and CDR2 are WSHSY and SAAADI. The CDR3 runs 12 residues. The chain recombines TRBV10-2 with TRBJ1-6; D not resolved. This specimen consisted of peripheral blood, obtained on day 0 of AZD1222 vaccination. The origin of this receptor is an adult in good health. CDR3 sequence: CASSETDSPLHF. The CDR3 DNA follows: TGCGCCAGCAGTGAAACGGATTCACCCCTCCACTTT.